The 2 T cell receptor beta chains below were found in one sample sequenced in a study of cytomegalovirus exposure and HLA in healthy donors. In the PCR, 60 Vbeta and 13 Jbeta primers were used. Some clones are missing from TCRdb's copy, which holds only in-frame ones; the method was immunoSEQ multiplex PCR. The sample lists around 120,000 clones, just under 85% occurring once. The material sequenced was PBMCs. These receptors came from a boy aged 2-15 years in good health and CMV-seronegative.

J is TRBJ1-5 and V is TRBV2, with a weak D call TRBD1 (5 bases). This CDR3 contains 16 residues. CDR1 and CDR2 from the germline V gene are SNHLY and FYNNEI. V was clipped by 1 base and J by 0 bases, with 10 bases between them. As DNA, the CDR3 is TGTGCCAGCAGTGAAGGGGAGGGGTATAGCAATCAGCCCCAGCATTTT. It is translated as CASSEGEGYSNQPQHF. The whole variable domain, remainder taken from reference TRBV2 and TRBJ1-5, is EPEVTQTPSHQVTQMGQEVILRCVPISNHLYFYWYRQILGQKVEFLVSFYNNEISEKSEIFDDQFSVERPDGSNFTLKIRSTKLEDSAMYFCASSEGEGYSNQPQHFGDGTRLSIL.

The V call is TRBV5-4, the J call TRBJ1-1, with 9 bases lining up with TRBD1. CDR3 length equals 12 residues. Unmatched junction bases numbered 5, after V lost 0 bases and J lost 14 bases. Germline V CDR1 and CDR2: SGHNT, YYREEE (reference sequence). For the CDR3, the DNA is TGTGCCAGCAGCTTGGAGCGGGACAGGGTATTCTTT. Translation: CASSLERDRVFF.